The source of this TCR beta chain is a study of blood T cells in healthy people across ages. It was with a sample-barcoded 5' primer and a J-beta primer mix that a second PCR of about 6 to 12 cycles was run. Every sample produced at least 2.5 million CDR3-containing paired-end reads. MiXCR, run by TCRdb on the 5' RACE reads, gives a single entry per CDR3 protein. Of approximately 700,000 distinct CDR3 sequences in the sample, about 34% were seen once. V lost 5 bases to trimming and J lost 7 bases; unmatched junction nucleotides: 9. The CDR3 loop spans 15 amino acids. Germline V gene data show CDR1 as SGHTA and CDR2 as FQGTGA. Points from the study as a whole: Per-million-T-cell TCR beta diversity fell roughly linearly with age.

A minimum of 5.5 micrograms of total RNA was extracted per sample. This clonotype was picked up many times. The antigen remains unidentified. Sample: blood. This TCR derives from a woman at least 80 years old in good health. The V gene is TRBV7-3, the J gene TRBJ2-3, with 10 bases matching TRBD2. CDR3 nucleotide sequence: TGTGCCAGCAGCGAGACAGCGGGGGGGTTGAATACGCAGTATTTT. It translates to CASSETAGGLNTQYF.